This T cell receptor (beta chain) was sequenced in a study of cytomegalovirus exposure and HLA in healthy donors. Sequencing used immunoSEQ multiplex PCR; TCRdb keeps in-frame clones, though not all of them. The table includes hundreds of thousands of clones, around 91% detected once. As to this clone: Its antigen is undetermined.

Trimming took 0 bases from V and 6 from J, leaving 12 bases between them. This CDR3 has 14 amino acids. CDR1 and CDR2 (germline): SGHRS, YFSETQ. Regarding the study as a whole: Among the CMV-associated chains, three were confirmed in vitro as specific for CMV antigens. The classifier reportedly diagnosed cytomegalovirus status with high specificity and sensitivity. Rare sequences made up most TCRs, while some public TCRs were found in many donors.

The clonotype originates from a woman in her twenties or thirties in good health and CMV-seronegative. Sequenced material: PBMCs. The rearrangement joins TRBV5-1 to TRBJ1-2, with D unresolved. The CDR3 here is CASSLGQGIDGYTF. The CDR3 DNA reads TGCGCCAGCAGCTTGGGACAAGGGATTGATGGCTACACCTTC.